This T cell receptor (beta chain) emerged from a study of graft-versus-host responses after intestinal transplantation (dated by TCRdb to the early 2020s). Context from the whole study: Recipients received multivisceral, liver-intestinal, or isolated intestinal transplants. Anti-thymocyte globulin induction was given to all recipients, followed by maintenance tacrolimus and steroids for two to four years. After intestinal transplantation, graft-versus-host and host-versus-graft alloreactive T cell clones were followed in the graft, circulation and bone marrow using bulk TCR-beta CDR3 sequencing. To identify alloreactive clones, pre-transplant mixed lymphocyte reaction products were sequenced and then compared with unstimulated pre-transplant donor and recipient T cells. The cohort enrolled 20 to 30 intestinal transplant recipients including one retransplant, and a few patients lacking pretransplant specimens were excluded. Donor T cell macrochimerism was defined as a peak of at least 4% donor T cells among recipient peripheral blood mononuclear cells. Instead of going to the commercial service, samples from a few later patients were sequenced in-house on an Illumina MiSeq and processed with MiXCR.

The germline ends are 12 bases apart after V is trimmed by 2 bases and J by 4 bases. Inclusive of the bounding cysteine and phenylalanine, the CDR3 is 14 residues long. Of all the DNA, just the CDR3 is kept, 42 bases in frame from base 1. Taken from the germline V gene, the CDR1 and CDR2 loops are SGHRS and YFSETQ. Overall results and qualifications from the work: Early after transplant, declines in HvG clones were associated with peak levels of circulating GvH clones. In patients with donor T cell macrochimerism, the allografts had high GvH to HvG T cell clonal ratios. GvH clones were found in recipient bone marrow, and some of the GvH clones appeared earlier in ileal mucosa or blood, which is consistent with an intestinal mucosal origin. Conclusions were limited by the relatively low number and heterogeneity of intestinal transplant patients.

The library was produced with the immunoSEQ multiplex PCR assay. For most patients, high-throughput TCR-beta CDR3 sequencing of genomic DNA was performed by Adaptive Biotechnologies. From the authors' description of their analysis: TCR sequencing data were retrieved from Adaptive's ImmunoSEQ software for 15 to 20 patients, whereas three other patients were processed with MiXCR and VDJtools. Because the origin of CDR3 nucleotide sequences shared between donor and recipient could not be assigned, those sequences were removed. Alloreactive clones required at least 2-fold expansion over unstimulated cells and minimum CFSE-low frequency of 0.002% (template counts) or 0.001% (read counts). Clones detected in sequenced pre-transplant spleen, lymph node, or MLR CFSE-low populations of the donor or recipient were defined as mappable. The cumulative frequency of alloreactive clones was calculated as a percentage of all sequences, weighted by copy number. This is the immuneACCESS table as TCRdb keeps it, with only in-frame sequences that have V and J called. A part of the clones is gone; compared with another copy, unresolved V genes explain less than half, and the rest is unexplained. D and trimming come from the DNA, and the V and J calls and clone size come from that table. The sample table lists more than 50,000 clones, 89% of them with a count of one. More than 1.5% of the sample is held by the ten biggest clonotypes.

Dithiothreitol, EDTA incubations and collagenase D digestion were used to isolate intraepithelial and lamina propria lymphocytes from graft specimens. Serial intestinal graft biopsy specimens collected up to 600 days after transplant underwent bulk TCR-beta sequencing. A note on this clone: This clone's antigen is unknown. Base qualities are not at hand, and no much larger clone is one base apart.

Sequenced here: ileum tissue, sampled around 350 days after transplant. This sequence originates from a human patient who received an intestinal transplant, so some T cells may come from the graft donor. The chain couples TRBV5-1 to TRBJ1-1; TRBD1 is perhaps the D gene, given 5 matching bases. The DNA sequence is TGCGCCAGCAGCTTTGATGCAGGGCTCACTGAAGCTTTCTTT. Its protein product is CASSFDAGLTEAFF.